This T cell receptor (beta chain) is from a study of a mutant IDH1 vaccine in newly diagnosed glioma. The wider study: The treated population exhibited a male proportion of about 60%, a female proportion of roughly 38%, and a mean age of roughly 41 years.

Turning to this clone: Its antigen is not identified.

This CDR3 is 17 amino acids long. Germline V gene data show CDR1 as SGHNT and CDR2 as YYREEE (reference sequence). Trimming removed 6 bases at V and 0 bases at J, with 16 bases between. The time point here: week 23, last vaccination. The vaccine gave 300 ug of a 20-mer mutant IDH1 peptide subcutaneously per dose. Data came from immunoSEQ multiplex PCR; TCRdb stores just in-frame clones and leaves some out. The table records fewer than 30,000 clones, 65% to 85% of them present only once. This clonotype was sampled from a woman aged 18-29 years with glioma. Source: PBMCs, taken from a glioma patient whose treatment included an IDH1 peptide vaccine. The rearrangement joins TRBV5-4 to TRBJ2-6; weak D call: TRBD1 (7 bases). CDR3 sequence reads: CASTGGTAASGANVLTF. As DNA, the CDR3 is TGTGCCAGCACCGGAGGGACAGCGGCCTCTGGGGCCAACGTCCTGACTTTC.